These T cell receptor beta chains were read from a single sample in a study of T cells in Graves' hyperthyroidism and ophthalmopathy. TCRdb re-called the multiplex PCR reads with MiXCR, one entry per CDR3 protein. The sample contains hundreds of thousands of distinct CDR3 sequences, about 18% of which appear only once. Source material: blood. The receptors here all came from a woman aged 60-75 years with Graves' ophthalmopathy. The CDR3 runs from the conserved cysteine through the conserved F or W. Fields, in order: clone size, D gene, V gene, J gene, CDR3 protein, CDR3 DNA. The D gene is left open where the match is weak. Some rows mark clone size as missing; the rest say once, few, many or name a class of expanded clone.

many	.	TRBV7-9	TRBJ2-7	CASSLSVAYEQYF	TGTGCCAGCAGCTTATCGGTCGCCTACGAGCAGTACTTC
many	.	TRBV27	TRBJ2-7	CASGRGDFVHEQYF	TGTGCCAGCGGAAGGGGGGATTTCGTCCACGAGCAGTACTTC
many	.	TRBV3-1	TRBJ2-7	CASSHNYEQYF	TGTGCCAGCAGCCACAACTACGAGCAGTACTTC
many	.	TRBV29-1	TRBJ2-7	CSVLDSGSGYEQYF	TGCAGCGTTCTGGACTCAGGCAGTGGGTACGAGCAGTACTTC
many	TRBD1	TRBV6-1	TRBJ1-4	CASSDDRGEKLFF	TGTGCCAGCAGTGACGACAGGGGCGAAAAACTGTTTTTT
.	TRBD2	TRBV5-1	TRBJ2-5	CASSLDREGPETQYF	TGCGCCAGCAGCTTGGATCGGGAGGGCCCAGAGACCCAGTACTTC
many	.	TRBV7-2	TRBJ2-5	CATGQSSGETQYF	TGTGCCACCGGACAATCTTCAGGGGAGACCCAGTACTTC
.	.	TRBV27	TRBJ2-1	CAGKSSYNEQFF	TGTGCCGGAAAGAGCTCCTACAATGAGCAGTTCTTC
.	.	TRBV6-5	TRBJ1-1	CASSYSGRANTEAFF	TGTGCCAGCAGTTACTCGGGGAGGGCGAACACTGAAGCTTTCTTT
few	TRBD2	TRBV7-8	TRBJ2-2	CASSLPQQGLAGGFTGELFF	TGTGCCAGCAGCTTACCCCAACAAGGACTAGCGGGAGGTTTCACCGGGGAGCTGTTTTTT
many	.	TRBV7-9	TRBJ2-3	CASSLQVGDTQYF	TGTGCCAGCAGCTTACAGGTGGGGGATACGCAGTATTTT
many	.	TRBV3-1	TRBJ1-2	CASSPNGQSGYTF	TGTGCCAGCAGCCCCAACGGTCAGTCTGGCTACACCTTC
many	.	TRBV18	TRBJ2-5	CASSPLGRETQYF	TGTGCCAGCTCACCACTCGGGAGAGAGACCCAGTACTTC
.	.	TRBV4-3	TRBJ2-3	CASIQDRGKDTQYF	TGCGCCAGCATCCAAGATAGGGGAAAAGATACGCAGTATTTT
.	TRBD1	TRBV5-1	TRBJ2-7	CASSLVRDSSYEQYF	TGCGCCAGCAGCTTGGTCCGGGACAGCTCCTACGAGCAGTACTTC
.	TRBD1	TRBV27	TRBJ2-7	CASSLRTGGVLVNEQYF	TGTGCCAGCAGTTTACGGACAGGGGGCGTTTTGGTTAACGAGCAGTACTTC
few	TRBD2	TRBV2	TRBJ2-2	CASSVQARAGELLF	TGTGCCAGCAGTGTGCAAGCCCGAGCGGGGGAGCTGCTTTTT
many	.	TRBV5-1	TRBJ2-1	CASSWRDGGIYNEQFF	TGCGCCAGCAGCTGGAGAGACGGTGGGATTTACAATGAGCAGTTCTTC
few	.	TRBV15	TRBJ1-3	CATSRETAPGNTIYF	TGTGCCACCAGCAGAGAGACAGCACCAGGAAACACCATATATTTT
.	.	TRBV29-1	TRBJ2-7	CSVDTGVSYEQYF	TGCAGCGTTGATACCGGGGTCTCCTACGAGCAGTACTTC
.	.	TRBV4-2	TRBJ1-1	CASSQDGASATEAFF	TGTGCCAGCAGCCAAGATGGGGCCAGTGCCACTGAAGCTTTCTTT
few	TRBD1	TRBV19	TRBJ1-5	CASRGQGNGNNQPQHF	TGTGCCAGCCGGGGACAGGGGAATGGAAACAATCAGCCCCAGCATTTT